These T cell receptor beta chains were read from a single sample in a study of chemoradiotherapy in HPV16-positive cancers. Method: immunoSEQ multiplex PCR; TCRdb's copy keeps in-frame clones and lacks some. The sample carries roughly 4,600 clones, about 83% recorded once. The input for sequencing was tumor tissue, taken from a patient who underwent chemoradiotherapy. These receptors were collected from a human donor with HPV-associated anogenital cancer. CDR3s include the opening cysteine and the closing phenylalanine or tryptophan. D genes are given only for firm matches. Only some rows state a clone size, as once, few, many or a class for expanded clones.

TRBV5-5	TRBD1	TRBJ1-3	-	TGTGCCAGCAGCGCCCGGCCGGGACAGGGCACATTCCTTCGGGGAAACACCATATATTTT	CASSARPGQGTFLRGNTIYF
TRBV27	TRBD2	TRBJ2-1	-	TGTGCCAGCAGTTTAGGGAGCGGGAGGGCCTATGGTGAGCAGTTCTTC	CASSLGSGRAYGEQFF
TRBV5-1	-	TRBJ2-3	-	TGCGCCAGCAGCTTGGGTGGAACGGGGAGGGGGACAGATACGCAGTATTTT	CASSLGGTGRGTDTQYF
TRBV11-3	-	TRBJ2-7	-	TGTGCCAGCAGCTTAGGGCCCGCGGGGTTCAACGAGCAGTACTTC	CASSLGPAGFNEQYF
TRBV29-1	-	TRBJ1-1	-	TGCAGCCTGTTAAAGAACACTGAAGCTTTCTTT	CSLLKNTEAFF
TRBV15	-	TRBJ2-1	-	TGTGCCACCAGCAGAGTGGGTGGGCAGTCCCACAATGAGCAGTTCTTC	CATSRVGGQSHNEQFF
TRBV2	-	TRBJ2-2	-	TGTGCCAGCAACCGTGGGAGTAACACCGGGGAGCTGTTTTTT	CASNRGSNTGELFF
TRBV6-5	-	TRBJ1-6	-	TGTGCCAGCAGTTACTTATCCCCGGGCTCACCCCTCCACTTT	CASSYLSPGSPLHF
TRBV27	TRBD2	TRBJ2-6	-	TGTGCCAGCAGGCGGAGCGGGAGAGGCGCTGGGGCCAACGTCCTGACTTTC	CASRRSGRGAGANVLTF
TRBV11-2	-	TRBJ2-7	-	TGTGCCAGCAGCTTAGCGGGGGCTGGCGAGCAGTACTTC	CASSLAGAGEQYF
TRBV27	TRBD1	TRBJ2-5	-	TGTGCCAGCAGTTCGCCCTCCAGGACAGGGTTGGGAGAGACCCAGTACTTC	CASSSPSRTGLGETQYF
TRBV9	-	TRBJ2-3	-	TGTGCCAGCAGCTCCGGCGGGGCTAGCACAGATACGCAGTATTTT	CASSSGGASTDTQYF
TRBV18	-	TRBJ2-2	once	TGTGCCAGCTCACCACCGTTTCAGGGGCCCGGGGAGCTGTTTTTT	CASSPPFQGPGELFF
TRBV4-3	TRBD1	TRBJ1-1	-	TGCGCCAGCAGCCAAGAACAGGGGACTGAAGCTTTCTTT	CASSQEQGTEAFF
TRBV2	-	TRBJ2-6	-	TGTGCCAGCAGGGGCCTCTCTGGGGCCAACGTCCTGACTTTC	CASRGLSGANVLTF
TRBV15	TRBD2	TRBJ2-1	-	TGTGCCACCAGCAAAGGGGGACTAGCGGTATACAATGAGCAGTTCTTC	CATSKGGLAVYNEQFF
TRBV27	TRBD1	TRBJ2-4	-	TGTGCCAGCATCCCCAGAGTCCAAGGACAGGTATTAGCCAAAAACATTCAGTACTTC	CASIPRVQGQVLAKNIQYF
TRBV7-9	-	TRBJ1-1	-	TGTGCCAGCAGCCCGCCCAACGGTGGGGGCACTGAAGCTTTCTTT	CASSPPNGGGTEAFF
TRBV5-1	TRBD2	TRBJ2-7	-	TGCGCCAGCAGCGTATCCGGGACTAGCGGCTCCTACGAGCAGTACTTC	CASSVSGTSGSYEQYF
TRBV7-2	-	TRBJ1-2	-	TGTGCCAGCAGCTTAGGAGGGTATGGCTACACCTTC	CASSLGGYGYTF
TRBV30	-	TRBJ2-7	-	TGTGCCTGGAGCCCTAGGGCCTCCTACGAGCAGTACTTC	CAWSPRASYEQYF
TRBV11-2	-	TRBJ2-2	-	TGTGCCAGCAGCTTATCGACCGCCACCACCGGGGAGCTGTTTTTT	CASSLSTATTGELFF
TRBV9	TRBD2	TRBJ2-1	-	TGTGCCAGCAGCGTAGTGAGCGGGAGGGCCTCCTACAATGAGCAGTTCTTC	CASSVVSGRASYNEQFF
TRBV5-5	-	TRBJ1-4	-	TGTGCCAGCAGCTTGACTAGCCAGAGAGCAACTAATGAAAAACTGTTTTTT	CASSLTSQRATNEKLFF
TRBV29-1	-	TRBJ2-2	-	TGCAGCGTTGAGTCGGATCGGGGCACCGGGGAGCTGTTTTTT	CSVESDRGTGELFF
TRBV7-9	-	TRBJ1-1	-	TGTGCCAGCAGCTTAGGACAGAACACTGAAGCTTTCTTT	CASSLGQNTEAFF
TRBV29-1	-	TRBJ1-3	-	TGCAGCGTCACAGCGGGCTCTGGAAACACCATATATTTT	CSVTAGSGNTIYF
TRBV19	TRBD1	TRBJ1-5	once	TGTGCCAGTAGCCCAAGACAGGGCTTAGGTCAGCCCCAGCATTTT	CASSPRQGLGQPQHF
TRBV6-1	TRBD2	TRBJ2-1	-	TGTGCCAGCAGTGAAGGGACTAGCGGAGGAGGGTGGTACAATGAGCAGTTCTTC	CASSEGTSGGGWYNEQFF
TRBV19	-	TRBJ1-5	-	TGTGCCAGTAGCTACCAGGACAGCGGCAATCAGCCCCAGCATTTT	CASSYQDSGNQPQHF
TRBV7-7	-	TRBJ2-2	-	TGTGCCAGCAGCTTACGAGAACAGACCGGGGAGCTGTTTTTT	CASSLREQTGELFF
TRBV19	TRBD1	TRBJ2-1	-	TGTGCCAGTAGTACCGGACAGGGTCGGGGAAATGAGCAGTTCTTC	CASSTGQGRGNEQFF
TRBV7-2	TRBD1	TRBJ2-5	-	TGTGCCAGCAGCCTAGGACAGGCTCAAGAGACCCAGTACTTC	CASSLGQAQETQYF
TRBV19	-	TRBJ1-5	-	TGTGCCAGTACCCCCGAAGATCAGCCCCAGCATTTT	CASTPEDQPQHF
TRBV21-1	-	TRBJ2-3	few	TGTGCCAGCAGCAAACCCCTGGACAGAGAGTTT	CASSKPLDREF
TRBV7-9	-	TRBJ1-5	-	TGTGCCAGCAGCTTAACCGGGGGGGACGCTAGCAATCAGCCCCAGCATTTT	CASSLTGGDASNQPQHF
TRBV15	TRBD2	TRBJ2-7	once	TGTGCCACCAGCAGAGGGACTAGTATCTACGAGCAGTACTTC	CATSRGTSIYEQYF
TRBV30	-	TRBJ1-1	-	TGTGCCTGGAGGGACAGACACACTGAAGCTTTCTTT	CAWRDRHTEAFF
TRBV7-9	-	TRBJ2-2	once	TGTGCCAGCAGCGCCAGTAACACCGGGGAGCTGTTTTTT	CASSASNTGELFF
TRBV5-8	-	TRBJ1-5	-	TGTGCCAGCAGTCCGAGGGCGGGCAATCAGCCCCAGCATTTT	CASSPRAGNQPQHF
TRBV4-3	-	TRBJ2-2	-	TGCGCCAGCAGCCAAGAGGGCAGGCCCGGGGAGCTGTTTTTT	CASSQEGRPGELFF
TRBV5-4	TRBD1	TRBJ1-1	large	TGTGCCAGCAGCTTGCAGGGGACAGACTATGAAGCTTTCTTT	CASSLQGTDYEAFF
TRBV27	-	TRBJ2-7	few	TGTGCCAGCAGTCTTCGGGGAGGGGGTACCTCCTACGAGCAGTACTTC	CASSLRGGGTSYEQYF
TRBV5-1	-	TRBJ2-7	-	TGCGCCAGCAGCCCCCGGGACCTTCCCTACGAGCAGTACTTC	CASSPRDLPYEQYF
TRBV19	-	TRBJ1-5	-	TGTGCCAGTAGTACTTCCCTAGGGGGGAACCATCAGCCCCAGCATTTT	CASSTSLGGNHQPQHF
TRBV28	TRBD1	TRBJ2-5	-	TGTGCCAGCAGTTTGTGGACAGGGGCGAATGTAGGGAAAAAAGAGACCCAGTACTTC	CASSLWTGANVGKKETQYF
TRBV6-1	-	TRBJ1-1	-	TGTGCCAGCTCGCGGACCGGTGAAGCTTTCTTT	CASSRTGEAFF